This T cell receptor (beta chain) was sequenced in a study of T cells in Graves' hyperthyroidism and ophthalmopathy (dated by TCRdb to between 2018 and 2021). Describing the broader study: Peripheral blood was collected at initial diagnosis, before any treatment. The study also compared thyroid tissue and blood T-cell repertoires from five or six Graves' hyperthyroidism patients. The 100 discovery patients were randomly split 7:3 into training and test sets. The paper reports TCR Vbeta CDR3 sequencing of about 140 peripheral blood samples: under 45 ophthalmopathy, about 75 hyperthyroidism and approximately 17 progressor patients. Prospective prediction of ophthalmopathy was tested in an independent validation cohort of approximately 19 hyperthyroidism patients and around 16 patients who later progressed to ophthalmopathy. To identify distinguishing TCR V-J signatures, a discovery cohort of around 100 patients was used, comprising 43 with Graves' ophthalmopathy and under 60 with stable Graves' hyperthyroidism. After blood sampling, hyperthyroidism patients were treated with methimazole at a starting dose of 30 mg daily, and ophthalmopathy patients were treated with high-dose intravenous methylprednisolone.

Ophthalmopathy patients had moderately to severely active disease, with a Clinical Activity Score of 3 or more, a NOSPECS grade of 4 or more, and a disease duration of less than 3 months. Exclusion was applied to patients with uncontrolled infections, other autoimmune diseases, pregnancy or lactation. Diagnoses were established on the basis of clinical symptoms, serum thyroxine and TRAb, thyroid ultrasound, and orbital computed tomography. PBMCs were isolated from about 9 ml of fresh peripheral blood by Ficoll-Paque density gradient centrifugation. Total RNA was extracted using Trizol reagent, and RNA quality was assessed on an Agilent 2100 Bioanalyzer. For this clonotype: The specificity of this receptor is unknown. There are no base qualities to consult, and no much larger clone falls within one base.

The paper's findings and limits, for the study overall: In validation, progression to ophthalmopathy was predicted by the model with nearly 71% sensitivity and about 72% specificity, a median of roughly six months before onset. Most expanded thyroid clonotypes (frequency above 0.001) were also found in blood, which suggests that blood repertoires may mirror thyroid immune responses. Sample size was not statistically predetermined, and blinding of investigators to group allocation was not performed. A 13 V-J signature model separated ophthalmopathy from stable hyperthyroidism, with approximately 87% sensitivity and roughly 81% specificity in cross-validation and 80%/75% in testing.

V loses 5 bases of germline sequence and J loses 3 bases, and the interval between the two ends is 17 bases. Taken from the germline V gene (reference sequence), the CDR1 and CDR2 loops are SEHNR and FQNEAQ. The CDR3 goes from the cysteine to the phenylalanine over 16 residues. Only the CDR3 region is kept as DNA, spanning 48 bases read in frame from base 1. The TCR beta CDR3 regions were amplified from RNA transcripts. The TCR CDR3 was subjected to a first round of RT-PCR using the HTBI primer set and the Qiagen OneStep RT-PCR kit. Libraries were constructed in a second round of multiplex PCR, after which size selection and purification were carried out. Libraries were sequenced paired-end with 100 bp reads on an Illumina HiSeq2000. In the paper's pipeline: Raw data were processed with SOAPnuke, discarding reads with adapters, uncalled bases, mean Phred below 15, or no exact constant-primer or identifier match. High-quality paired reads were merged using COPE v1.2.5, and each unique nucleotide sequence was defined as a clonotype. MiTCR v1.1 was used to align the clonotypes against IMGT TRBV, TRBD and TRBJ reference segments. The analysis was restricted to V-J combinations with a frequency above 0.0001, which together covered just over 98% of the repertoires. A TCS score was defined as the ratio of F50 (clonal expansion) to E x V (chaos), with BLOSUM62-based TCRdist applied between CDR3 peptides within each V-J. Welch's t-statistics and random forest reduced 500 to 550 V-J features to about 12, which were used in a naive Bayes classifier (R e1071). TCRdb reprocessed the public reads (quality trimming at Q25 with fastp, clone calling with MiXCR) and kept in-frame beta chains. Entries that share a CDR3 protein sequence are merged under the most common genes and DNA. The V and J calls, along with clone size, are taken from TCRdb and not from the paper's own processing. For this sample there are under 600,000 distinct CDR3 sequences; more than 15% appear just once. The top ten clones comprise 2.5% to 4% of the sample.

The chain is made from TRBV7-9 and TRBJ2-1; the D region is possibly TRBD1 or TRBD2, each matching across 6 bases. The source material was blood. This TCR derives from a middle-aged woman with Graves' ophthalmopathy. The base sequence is TGTGCCAGCAGCGAAATTAAGGGGGGATACTACAATGAGCAGTTCTTC. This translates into CASSEIKGGYYNEQFF.